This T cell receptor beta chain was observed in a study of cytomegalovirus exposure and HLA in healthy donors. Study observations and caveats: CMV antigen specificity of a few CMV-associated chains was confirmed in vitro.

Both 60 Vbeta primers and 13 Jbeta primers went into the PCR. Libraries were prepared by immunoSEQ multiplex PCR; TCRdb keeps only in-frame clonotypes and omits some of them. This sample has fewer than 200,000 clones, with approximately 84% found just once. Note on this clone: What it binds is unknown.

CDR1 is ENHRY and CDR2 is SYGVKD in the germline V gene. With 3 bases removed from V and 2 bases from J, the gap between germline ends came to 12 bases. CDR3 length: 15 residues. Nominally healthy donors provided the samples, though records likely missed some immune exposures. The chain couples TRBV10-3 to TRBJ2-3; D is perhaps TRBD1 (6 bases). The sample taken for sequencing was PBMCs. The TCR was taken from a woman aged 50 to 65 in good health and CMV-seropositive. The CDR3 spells CAISEEGQLTDTQYF. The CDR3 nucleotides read TGTGCCATCAGTGAAGAAGGACAGCTCACAGATACGCAGTATTTT.